This record concerns one T cell receptor beta chain sequence. This entry comes from a study of technical replicates of blood from several donors. Sequenced by immunoSEQ multiplex PCR; TCRdb stores in-frame clones only, minus some. The sample consists of about 97,000 clones, about 96% of them appearing once. CDR1 LGHNA and CDR2 YNFKEQ come from the germline V gene. V was cut by 4 bases and J by 1 base, with 13 bases left in between. This CDR3 is built from 15 residues. Sample: T cells isolated from PBMCs. The chain employs TRBV4-2 and TRBJ1-1, with D maybe TRBD1 (6 bases). The sequence was obtained from a human donor in good health. The CDR3 DNA reads TGTGCCAGCAGCCGAACCTCGACAGGGAACACTGAAGCTTTCTTT. This codes for CASSRTSTGNTEAFF.